These 15 T cell receptor beta chains originate from one sample sequenced in a study of glioma-infiltrating T cells after dendritic cell vaccination. Assay: immunoSEQ multiplex PCR; the TCRdb copy retains only in-frame clones and omits some. The data show about 96,000 clones, 70% to 80% seen once. The sample was blood, taken before dendritic cell vaccination. Receptors originate from a human donor with glioblastoma.

The rearrangement joins TRBV10-3 to TRBJ2-1; 7 positions agree with TRBD2. V was pared by 3 bases and J by 7 bases, with 6 bases of the junction left unmatched. CDR3 length equals 14 residues. CDR1 is ENHRY and CDR2 is SYGVKD in the germline V gene. The CDR3 spells CAISDLQAGNEQFF. CDR3 DNA: TGTGCCATCAGTGACCTACAAGCGGGGAATGAGCAGTTCTTC.

This clone was recorded a few times. This chain links TRBV11-3 with TRBJ1-1; D is unresolved. This CDR3 region has 13 residues. Germline V gene lookup returns CDR1 SGHNT and CDR2 YENEEA. The V and J ends lost 2 bases and 0 bases respectively, with 4 bases between them. The CDR3 DNA sequence: TGTGCCAGCAGCTTACTAATGAACACTGAAGCTTTCTTT. It is translated as CASSLLMNTEAFF.

This clone appeared a single time. This sequence joins TRBV25-1 and TRBJ1-6; 10 bases are shared with TRBD1. The CDR3 has 15 residues. V was clipped by 4 bases and J by 9 bases; unmatched bases: 6. CDR1 is MGHDK, CDR2 SYGVNS, per germline. CDR3 bases: TGTGCCAGCAGTGCCACGGACAGGGGGATTTCACCCCTCCACTTT. Translation: CASSATDRGISPLHF.

This chain's CDR3 is CASSPQQGLAGAYEQYF. The CDR3 DNA reads as TGTGCCAGCTCACCTCAACAGGGACTAGCGGGGGCATACGAGCAGTACTTC. The V gene is TRBV18, the J gene TRBJ2-7; 14 bases match TRBD2. This CDR3 region has 17 residues. The ends lost 3 bases at V and 4 bases at J; junction bases unmatched: 8. Looked up from germline, CDR1 is KGHSH and CDR2 is LQKENI. The full variable domain, completed using reference TRBV18 and TRBJ2-7, is NAGVMQNPRHLVRRRGQEARLRCSPMKGHSHVYWYRQLPEEGLKFMVYLQKENIIDESGMPKERFSAEFPKEGPSILRIQQVVRGDSAAYFCASSPQQGLAGAYEQYFGPGTRLTVT.

The chain combines TRBV9 with TRBJ2-2, with D maybe TRBD2 (7 bases). The CDR3 is 16 residues long. Germline V CDR1 and CDR2: SGDLS, YYNGEE. Deletions cut 0 bases from V and 5 bases from J, with 14 bases between. The CDR3 nucleotides read TGTGCCAGCAGCGTAGGGGGGGGCCGGAGTACCGGGGAGCTGTTTTTT. Translating it yields CASSVGGGRSTGELFF. The variable domain in full, with the rest retrieved from reference TRBV9 and TRBJ2-2, is DSGVTQTPKHLITATGQRVTLRCSPRSGDLSVYWYQQSLDQGLQFLIQYYNGEERAKGNILERFSAQQFPDLHSELNLSSLELGDSALYFCASSVGGGRSTGELFFGEGSRLTVL.

The CDR3 DNA is TGTGCCAGCATCAGGGGGCTTTCTGGAAACACCATATATTTT. It translates to CASIRGLSGNTIYF. V usage is TRBV2 and J usage is TRBJ1-3; 8 bases are shared with TRBD1. Germline V gives CDR1 SNHLY, CDR2 FYNNEI. J gave up 1 base and V 7 bases, and 3 bases lay outside the gene matches. The CDR3 runs to 14 residues.

The genes are TRBV5-1 and TRBJ1-2; TRBD1 might be the D (6 bases). This CDR3 contains 15 residues. V was clipped by 1 base and J by 0 bases, with 10 bases between them. Per germline, CDR1 SGHRS and CDR2 YFSETQ. The CDR3 spells CASSLKGDANYGYTF. The CDR3 DNA reads TGCGCCAGCAGCTTGAAGGGGGATGCTAACTATGGCTACACCTTC.

The chain recombines TRBV6-5 with TRBJ1-5, with D perhaps matching TRBD1 (5 bases). This CDR3 comprises 12 residues. Germline V lookup: CDR1 MNHEY, CDR2 SVGAGI. Trimming cost V 10 bases and J 6 bases, with 13 bases left between them. CDR3 in DNA: TGTGCCACGTCCATGGGGGGTCAGCCCCAGCATTTT. Protein product: CATSMGGQPQHF.

The rearrangement joins TRBV28 to TRBJ1-5; D gene ambiguous. The CDR3 covers 14 residues. Looked up from germline, CDR1 is MDHEN and CDR2 is SYDVKM. Trimming cost V 10 bases and J 2 bases, with 15 bases left between them. The CDR3 here is CATGSSHGNQPQHF. The CDR3, as DNA: TGTGCCACAGGATCCAGTCACGGCAATCAGCCCCAGCATTTT.

CDR3 DNA: TGTGCCAGCAGCTGGGGGCCGGGTGACTACGAGCAGTACTTC. This translates into CASSWGPGDYEQYF. The chain joins TRBV27 to TRBJ2-7, with D possibly matching TRBD1 (6 bases). Looked up from germline, CDR1 is MNHEY and CDR2 is SMNVEV (reference sequence). V was shortened by 6 bases and J by 3 bases, with 15 bases between the two germline ends. CDR3 length equals 14 residues.

The genes are TRBV6-5 and TRBJ1-1, with no clear D. Germline V lookup: CDR1 MNHEY, CDR2 SVGAGI. Trimming shortened V by 2 bases and J by 7 bases, and 5 bases separated the two germline ends. CDR3 length: 11 residues. Written as DNA, the CDR3 is TGTGCCAGCAGTTACAATTATGAAGCTTTCTTT. Its protein is CASSYNYEAFF.

The chain carries TRBV10-3 and TRBJ2-5; 9 positions agree with TRBD2. V dropped 4 bases and J dropped 2; count of bases not matched to a gene: 5. The CDR3 contains 15 residues. Germline assignment: CDR1 ENHRY and CDR2 SYGVKD. The CDR3 reads CAISGGSGGQETQYF. For the CDR3, the DNA is TGTGCCATCAGTGGGGGTAGCGGGGGTCAAGAGACCCAGTACTTC.

This chain joins TRBV7-8 and TRBJ2-5, with D unresolved. Germline values: CDR1 SGHVS, CDR2 FQNEAQ. This CDR3 has 12 residues. Trimming pared 10 bases from V and 3 bases from J, leaving 12 bases between. The CDR3 coding sequence is TGTGCCACCCGAGCCGGAGAAGAGACCCAGTACTTC. Protein sequence: CATRAGEETQYF.

This clone was observed once. This rearrangement joins TRBV5-1 to TRBJ2-3, with D perhaps matching TRBD2 (5 bases). Per germline, CDR1 SGHRS and CDR2 YFSETQ. This CDR3 is 14 amino acids long. With 6 bases removed from V and 2 bases from J, the gap between germline ends came to 13 bases. The CDR3 protein is CASKYGMDTDTQYF. The CDR3 region has the DNA TGCGCCAGCAAATACGGGATGGACACAGATACGCAGTATTTT.

The rearrangement uses TRBV6-5 and TRBJ1-1, with 9 positions matching TRBD1. The CDR3 has 15 amino acids. Losses at the gene ends were 1 base for V and 2 bases for J; bases not matched to a gene: 2. Germline CDR1 is MNHEY and CDR2 is SVGAGI. The CDR3 reads CASSYWGQGNTEAFF. CDR3 coding DNA: TGTGCCAGCAGTTACTGGGGACAGGGTAACACTGAAGCTTTCTTT.